These 29 T cell receptor beta chains came from one sample sequenced in a study of cytomegalovirus exposure and HLA in healthy donors. With 60 Vbeta and 13 Jbeta primers, the PCR was carried out. Sequencing was performed with immunoSEQ multiplex PCR; in TCRdb, only in-frame clones are kept and a portion is missing. The sample includes around 100,000 clones, 76% of them seen just once. Input material: PBMCs. These TCRs come from a man aged 35 to 55 in good health and CMV-seronegative.

This clone has more than one count but fewer than ten. One junction end does not reproduce the germline sequence, and a read error may be involved. The J gene is TRBJ1-1, the V gene TRBV25-1; 8 bases match TRBD1. The germline V gene has CDR1 MGHDK and CDR2 SYGVNS. The length of the CDR3 is 15 residues. CDR3 protein: CPKGQGGTVDTEAFF. CDR3 coding DNA: TGCCCCAAAGGACAGGGCGGTACGGTGGACACTGAAGCTTTCTTT.

The CDR3 reads CASSASGGLSSGANVLTF. As DNA, the CDR3 is TGTGCCAGCAGCGCCTCCGGCGGGCTAAGCTCTGGGGCCAACGTCCTGACTTTC. This chain uses TRBV9 with TRBJ2-6; D is possibly TRBD2 (5 bases). Trimming took 3 bases from V and 0 from J, leaving 16 bases between them. The CDR3 runs 18 residues. Germline lookup yields CDR1 SGDLS and CDR2 YYNGEE.

The rearrangement uses TRBV2 and TRBJ2-5; 12 bases match TRBD2. Trimming at V came to 6 bases and at J to 5 bases, leaving 7 bases not matched to a gene. CDR1 and CDR2 from the germline V gene are SNHLY and FYNNEI. CDR3 length: 15 residues. The CDR3 loop reads CASRESSGGAETQYF. The CDR3 DNA is TGTGCCAGCAGGGAATCTAGCGGGGGGGCCGAGACCCAGTACTTC.

The DNA for the CDR3 is TGTGCCAGCAGTTACTCCGACAGGGTAACTGAAGCTTTCTTT. Translating it yields CASSYSDRVTEAFF. V gene TRBV6-5 combines with J gene TRBJ1-1; 7 bases line up with TRBD1. This CDR3 contains 14 residues. With V trimmed by 0 bases and J by 5 bases, 3 bases remained unmatched. Germline loops: CDR1 MNHEY, CDR2 SVGAGI.

The J gene is TRBJ2-1, the V gene TRBV19, with TRBD1 identical over 9 bases. CDR3 length: 16 residues. J lost 5 bases, V lost 5 bases, and 10 bases had no gene match. Germline V gene data show CDR1 as LNHDA and CDR2 as SQIVND (reference sequence). The CDR3 here is CASSLGQGIGDNEQFF. CDR3 in DNA: TGTGCCAGTAGTCTCGGACAGGGGATAGGGGACAATGAGCAGTTCTTC. Full variable domain (rest looked up from reference TRBV19 and TRBJ2-1): DGGITQSPKYLFRKEGQNVTLSCEQNLNHDAMYWYRQDPGQGLRLIYYSQIVNDFQKGDIAEGYSVSREKKESFPLTVTSAQKNPTAFYLCASSLGQGIGDNEQFFGPGTRLTVL.

V is TRBV19 and J is TRBJ1-5; TRBD1 agrees at 11 bases. V gave up 3 bases and J gave up 7 bases; unmatched junction bases: 14. In germline, CDR1 is LNHDA, CDR2 SQIVND (reference sequence). CDR3 size: 18 residues. CDR3 amino acids: CASSIPTRGQGDNQPQHF. DNA of the CDR3: TGTGCCAGTAGTATTCCTACCCGGGGACAGGGGGATAACCAGCCCCAGCATTTT.

The rearrangement links TRBV9 to TRBJ2-3, with 12 bases lining up with TRBD2. V dropped 2 bases and J dropped 4; count of bases not matched to a gene: 5. The CDR3 runs 16 residues. Per the germline V gene, CDR1 is SGDLS and CDR2 is YYNGEE. The CDR3 loop is CASSVGLAGLPDTQYF. The CDR3, as DNA: TGTGCCAGCAGCGTCGGACTAGCGGGGCTCCCAGATACGCAGTATTTT.

V gene TRBV9 combines with J gene TRBJ2-5; D ambiguous. The germline CDR1 and CDR2 sequences are SGDLS and YYNGEE. The length of the CDR3 is 13 residues. V gave up 0 bases and J gave up 5 bases, with 8 bases separating them. DNA for the CDR3: TGTGCCAGCAGCGTAGCTGGCCCGGAGACCCAGTACTTC. Its translation: CASSVAGPETQYF.

This chain connects TRBV30 to TRBJ2-7; 8 positions agree with TRBD1. Germline loops: CDR1 GTSNPN, CDR2 SVGIG (reference sequence). The CDR3 totals 14 residues. Unmatched junction bases numbered 5, after V lost 2 bases and J lost 2 bases. CDR3 in amino acids: CAWSWTGLTYEQYF. The CDR3, as DNA: TGTGCCTGGAGTTGGACAGGGCTCACCTACGAGCAGTACTTC.

The J gene is TRBJ1-2, the V gene TRBV5-4; D is ambiguous. The germline gives CDR1 SGHNT, CDR2 YYREEE (reference sequence). The length of the CDR3 is 13 residues. V was trimmed by 0 bases and J by 2 bases, leaving 5 bases between them. DNA for the CDR3: TGTGCCAGCAGCTTGGACGGGAACTATGGCTACACCTTC. Translating it yields CASSLDGNYGYTF.

The rearrangement links TRBV6-5 to TRBJ1-3; D gene unclear. The V end lost 2 bases, the J end lost 0 bases, and 8 bases lay between the germline ends. Germline CDR1 and CDR2: MNHEY and SVGAGI. This CDR3 region has 15 residues. CDR3 residues: CASSYGPSSGNTIYF. The CDR3 nucleotides are TGTGCCAGCAGTTACGGGCCAAGCTCTGGAAACACCATATATTTT.

This clone was recorded once. The chain couples TRBV5-6 to TRBJ1-1, with D perhaps matching TRBD1 (6 bases). The V end lost 4 bases, the J end lost 2 bases, and 18 bases lay between the germline ends. The CDR3 is made up of 16 amino acids. Germline CDR1 SGHDT, CDR2 YYEEEE. CDR3 nucleotide sequence: TGTGCCAGCAGCAAACAGGGCGGCCAGATAAACACTGAAGCTTTCTTT. It encodes CASSKQGGQINTEAFF. Drawing the rest from reference TRBV5-6 and TRBJ1-1, the complete variable domain is DAGVTQSPTHLIKTRGQQVTLRCSPKSGHDTVSWYQQALGQGPQFIFQYYEEEERQRGNFPDRFSGHQFPNYSSELNVNALLLGDSALYLCASSKQGGQINTEAFFGQGTRLTVV.

The rearrangement joins TRBV5-1 to TRBJ1-1; a weak D match, TRBD1 (5 bases). The CDR3 consists of 15 residues. Germline CDR1 and CDR2: SGHRS and YFSETQ. Trimming shortened V by 4 bases and J by 5 bases, and 18 bases separated the two germline ends. The CDR3 loop is CASSPGFGGGTEAFF. The CDR3 DNA reads TGCGCCAGCAGCCCCGGGTTCGGGGGTGGAACTGAAGCTTTCTTT.

The rearrangement links TRBV6-6 to TRBJ2-7; no clear D gene. V dropped 2 bases and J dropped 6 bases, with 17 bases sitting between them. In germline, CDR1 is MNHNY, CDR2 SVGAGI (reference sequence). This CDR3 comprises 15 residues. CDR3 bases: TGTGCCAGCAGTTACGCGGCTGGCAGCTTGGGCGAGCAGTACTTC. Translation gives CASSYAAGSLGEQYF.

J is TRBJ1-1 and V is TRBV18; no definite D call. Germline V gives CDR1 KGHSH, CDR2 LQKENI. CDR3 length equals 13 residues. V was shortened by 8 bases and J by 1 base, with 11 bases between the two germline ends. This CDR3 is CASLRIENTEAFF. CDR3 nucleotides: TGTGCCAGCCTAAGAATCGAGAACACTGAAGCTTTCTTT.

The V gene is TRBV7-2, the J gene TRBJ2-2; 13 nucleotides match TRBD2. Germline CDR1 and CDR2: SGHTA and FQGNSA. After removal of 6 bases from V and 5 bases from J, the junction contained 6 bases not matched to a gene. The CDR3 loop spans 16 amino acids. The CDR3 is CASSFTGLAGTGELFF. The CDR3 DNA is TGTGCCAGCAGTTTTACGGGACTAGCGGGGACCGGGGAGCTGTTTTTT.

The chain combines TRBV10-1 with TRBJ2-1; 9 nucleotides line up with TRBD1. The CDR3 loop spans 16 amino acids. The germline gives CDR1 WNHNN, CDR2 SYGVQD (reference sequence). V shed 4 bases, J shed 7 bases, and the junction held 11 bases outside the gene matches. The CDR3 sequence is CASSASDRGYPNEQFF. The CDR3 DNA reads as TGCGCCAGCAGTGCCTCTGACAGGGGGTATCCTAATGAGCAGTTCTTC.

V and J are TRBV11-2 and TRBJ1-2; D is uncertain. CDR1 is SGHAT, CDR2 FQNNGV, per germline. The CDR3 sequence is 12 residues long. V gave up 5 bases and J gave up 6 bases, with 10 bases separating them. CDR3 sequence (DNA): TGTGCCAGCAGCCCGACAAGTGATGGCTACACCTTC. Translation gives CASSPTSDGYTF.

The chain employs TRBV28 and TRBJ1-6, with D possibly TRBD1 on 6 matching bases. From germline, CDR1 is MDHEN and CDR2 SYDVKM. V lost 4 bases and J lost 4, with 8 bases in between. The CDR3 consists of 14 residues. CDR3 residues: CASSSGQYNSPLHF. CDR3 sequence (DNA): TGTGCCAGCAGTTCCGGACAGTATAATTCACCCCTCCACTTT.

V and J are TRBV5-1 and TRBJ2-7; TRBD1 might be the D (6 bases). Trimming shortened V by 0 bases and J by 4 bases, and 23 bases separated the two germline ends. Germline values: CDR1 SGHRS, CDR2 YFSETQ. The CDR3 runs 18 residues. CDR3 sequence (DNA): TGCGCCAGCAGCTTGGCTTATTACCCGGGGATGGGGGCATACGAGCAGTACTTC. Translated: CASSLAYYPGMGAYEQYF.

This sequence joins TRBV5-1 and TRBJ1-6; D not resolved. The V gene's germline CDR1 is SGHRS and CDR2 YFSETQ. CDR3 length: 14 amino acids. The germline V and J ends were trimmed by 7 bases and 7 bases, with 15 bases remaining between them. The CDR3 spells CASALWGDNSPLHF. CDR3 bases: TGCGCCAGCGCACTTTGGGGAGACAATTCACCCCTCCACTTT.

This clone was seen a few times. The rearrangement uses TRBV4-2 and TRBJ1-2; 7 positions match TRBD1. Germline CDR1 LGHNA, CDR2 YNFKEQ. CDR3 length: 16 amino acids. J lost 4 bases, V lost 3 bases, and 11 bases had no gene match. CDR3 sequence: CASSHKTGERGYGYTF. The CDR3 coding sequence is TGTGCCAGCAGCCATAAAACAGGGGAAAGAGGCTATGGCTACACCTTC.

The chain employs TRBV21-1 and TRBJ2-5; the table's D call, TRBD2, has no DNA check behind it. TRBV21-1 is a listed pseudogene. This CDR3 contains 15 residues. In DNA form, the CDR3 reads TGTGCCAGCAGCCCTAGCGGGGGGGCGAGAGAGACCCAGTACTTC. It translates to CASSPSGGARETQYF.

This clone was recorded only once. The chain links TRBV2 to TRBJ1-1; D call uncertain. Trimming left V 2 bases short and J 2 bases short, with 12 bases between. The CDR3 spans 15 residues. The germline CDR1 and CDR2 sequences are SNHLY and FYNNEI. CDR3 sequence reads: CASSENAAGNTEAFF. DNA for the CDR3: TGTGCCAGCAGTGAAAACGCCGCGGGTAACACTGAAGCTTTCTTT.

This clone was detected a few times. The chain recombines TRBV28 with TRBJ1-1; 9 bases align to TRBD1. Germline CDR1 and CDR2: MDHEN and SYDVKM. CDR3 length: 15 amino acids. V trimming: 2 bases; J trimming: 2 bases; junction bases outside the gene matches: 3. CDR3 protein: CASSLPTGGNTEAFF. CDR3 in DNA: TGTGCCAGCAGTTTACCGACAGGGGGTAACACTGAAGCTTTCTTT.

The genes are TRBV7-6 and TRBJ1-1; weak D call: TRBD1 (6 bases). The CDR3 length is 15 residues. Germline assignment: CDR1 SGHVS and CDR2 FNYEAQ. Trimming cost V 2 bases and J 2 bases, with 12 bases left between them. Here the CDR3 DNA reads TGTGCCAGCAGCTTATCCCCAGGGGAAAACACTGAAGCTTTCTTT. Translating gives CASSLSPGENTEAFF.

V and J are TRBV7-9 and TRBJ2-7; a possible D gene is TRBD1 (6 bases). Germline lookup yields CDR1 SEHNR and CDR2 FQNEAQ (reference sequence). The CDR3 has 16 residues. Trimming removed 1 base from V and 3 bases from J, with 16 bases in between. DNA for the CDR3: TGTGCCAGCAGCTTAGTAGGCAGGGGAAAGAACTACGAGCAGTACTTC. Residues: CASSLVGRGKNYEQYF. The full variable domain, its missing parts supplied by reference TRBV7-9 and TRBJ2-7, is DTGVSQNPRHKITKRGQNVTFRCDPISEHNRLYWYRQTLGQGPEFLTYFQNEAQLEKSRLLSDRFSAERPKGSFSTLEIQRTEQGDSAMYLCASSLVGRGKNYEQYFGPGTRLTVT.

The sample holds one count of this clone. The chain recombines TRBV5-4 with TRBJ2-3, with TRBD2 identical over 10 bases. This CDR3 region has 16 residues. With 3 bases clipped from V and 4 bases from J, the junction kept 8 bases outside the gene matches. The germline gives CDR1 SGHNT, CDR2 YYREEE (reference sequence). The CDR3: CASSSRLAGSSDTQYF. As DNA, the CDR3 is TGTGCCAGCAGCTCCCGACTAGCGGGTTCCTCAGATACGCAGTATTTT.

V and J are TRBV6-6 and TRBJ2-5; 8 bases map to TRBD1. With 7 bases clipped from V and 1 base from J, the junction kept 5 bases outside the gene matches. This CDR3 is 14 amino acids long. The germline V gene encodes CDR1 MNHNY and CDR2 SVGAGI (reference sequence). The CDR3 protein is CASNLQGVQETQYF. The CDR3 DNA is TGTGCCAGCAACCTACAGGGGGTCCAAGAGACCCAGTACTTC.